One and the same sample provided the 3 T cell receptor beta chains below, sequenced in a study of neoadjuvant anti-PD-1 for oral cavity cancer. Data came from immunoSEQ multiplex PCR; TCRdb stores just in-frame clones and leaves some out. The sample holds 55,000 to 80,000 clones, around 82% seen once. The source was PBMCs, collected before nivolumab (anti-PD-1) treatment. These receptors all stem from a person aged 35-79 years with oral cavity squamous cell carcinoma.

The chain recombines TRBV9 with TRBJ2-3; 8 bases agree with TRBD2. The CDR3 length is 18 residues. Germline CDR1 and CDR2: SGDLS and YYNGEE. The ends lost 3 bases at V and 3 bases at J; junction bases unmatched: 15. The DNA of the CDR3 is TGTGCCAGCAGCGGGGCGGGAGGATTGTACGGTCGTACAGATACGCAGTATTTT. This codes for CASSGAGGLYGRTDTQYF.

The chain couples TRBV9 to TRBJ2-5; 9 bases are shared with TRBD1. V dropped 4 bases and J dropped 5; count of bases not matched to a gene: 6. CDR1 is SGDLS, CDR2 YYNGEE, per germline. This CDR3 spans 14 amino acids. The chain's CDR3 is CASSIGTGWETQYF. The CDR3 DNA reads TGTGCCAGCAGCATAGGGACAGGGTGGGAGACCCAGTACTTC.

V gene TRBV18 combines with J gene TRBJ1-4, with D possibly being TRBD1 (5 bases). The CDR3 spans 14 residues. Trimming left V 9 bases short and J 0 bases short, with 11 bases between. Per the germline V gene, CDR1 is KGHSH and CDR2 is LQKENI. The CDR3 DNA reads as TGTGCCAGTCGGGGACCTGCAACTAATGAAAAACTGTTTTTT. Translation gives CASRGPATNEKLFF.